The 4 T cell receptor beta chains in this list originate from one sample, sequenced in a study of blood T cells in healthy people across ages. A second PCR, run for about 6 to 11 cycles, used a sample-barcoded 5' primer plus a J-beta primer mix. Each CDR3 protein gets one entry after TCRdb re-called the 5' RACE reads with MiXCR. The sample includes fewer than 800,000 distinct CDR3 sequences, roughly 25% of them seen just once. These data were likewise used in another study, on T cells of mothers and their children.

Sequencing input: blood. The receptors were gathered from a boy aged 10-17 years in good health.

CDR3 sequence: CASTPAGTYEQYF. CDR3 DNA: TGTGCCAGCACCCCAGCGGGCACCTACGAGCAGTACTTC. J is TRBJ2-7 and V is TRBV6-5, with D possibly being TRBD2 (6 bases). Germline V gene data show CDR1 as MNHEY and CDR2 as SVGAGI. The V and J ends lost 7 bases and 2 bases respectively, with 12 bases between them. This CDR3 is built from 13 residues.

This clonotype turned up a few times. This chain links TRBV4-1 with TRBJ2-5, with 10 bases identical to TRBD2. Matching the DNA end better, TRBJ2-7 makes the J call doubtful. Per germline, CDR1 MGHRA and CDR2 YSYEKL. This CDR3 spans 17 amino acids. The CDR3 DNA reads TGCGCCAGCAGCCAAGTCCGGGCGACTAGCGGGTACGACGAGCAGTACTTC. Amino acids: CASSQVRATSGYDEQYF.

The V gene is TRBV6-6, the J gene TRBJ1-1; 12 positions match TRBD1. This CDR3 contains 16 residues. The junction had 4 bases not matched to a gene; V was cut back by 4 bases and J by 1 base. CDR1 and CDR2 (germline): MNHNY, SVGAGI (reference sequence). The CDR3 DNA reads TGTGCCAGCAGTTCCGGGACAGGGGGCGCGAACACTGAAGCTTTCTTT. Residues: CASSSGTGGANTEAFF.

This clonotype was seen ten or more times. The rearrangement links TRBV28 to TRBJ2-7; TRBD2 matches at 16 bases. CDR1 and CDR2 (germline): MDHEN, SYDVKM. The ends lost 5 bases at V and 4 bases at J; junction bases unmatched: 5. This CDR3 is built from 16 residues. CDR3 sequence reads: CASSPGTSGRAYEQYF. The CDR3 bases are TGTGCCAGCAGTCCAGGGACTAGCGGGAGGGCTTACGAGCAGTACTTC.